This TCR beta chain appears in the sequencing data of a study of cytomegalovirus exposure and HLA in healthy donors. PCR employed 60 Vbeta and 13 Jbeta primers. Profiled with immunoSEQ multiplex PCR; TCRdb holds only in-frame clones, not every one. The data contain around 100,000 clones, roughly 76% of them singletons. As to this clone: The antigen remains unidentified.

V lost 5 bases and J lost 4, with 8 bases in between. Germline CDR1 MNHNS, CDR2 SASEGT. The CDR3 is 12 residues long. Notes on the study in general: Researchers catalogued roughly 150 TCR beta chains as cytomegalovirus-associated. Analyzed later, most CMV-associated TCR beta chains appeared HLA-restricted. Common viral pathogens seemed, in a later analysis, to connect with several of the most significant clusters.

The chain carries TRBV6-1 and TRBJ1-1; D call uncertain. Sequenced input: PBMCs. This sequence originates from a woman in her sixties or seventies in good health and CMV-seropositive. The CDR3 coding sequence is TGTGCCAGCAGTTATGTAGTCACTGAAGCTTTCTTT. This translates into CASSYVVTEAFF.